Listed below are T cell receptor beta chains from one sample, sequenced in a study of shared clonotypes between healthy human individuals. Only in-frame clones appear in the TCRdb table, and some are missing; sequencing was by immunoSEQ multiplex PCR. The table records more than 550,000 clones, about 91% of them present only once. The source material was naive CD8+ T cells sorted from blood. These receptor sequences come from a man between 25 and 39 years old in good health. Both conserved end residues are part of each CDR3. D genes are given only for firm matches.

J gene,V gene,D gene,CDR3 DNA,CDR3 protein
TRBJ2-7,TRBV6-1,.,TGTGCCCCAAGGGGGAGGGTCCCGTTTAATACTGTGTACTTC,CAPRGRVPFNTVYF
TRBJ2-3,TRBV7-2,TRBD2,TGTGCCAGCTCGGGCGGGAGCGCGTGGGATACGCAGTATTTT,CASSGGSAWDTQYF
TRBJ2-3,TRBV6-5,.,TGTGCCAGCTCACCGCTAAGGCTCGACACAGATACGCAGTATTTT,CASSPLRLDTDTQYF
TRBJ2-1,TRBV11-2,TRBD2,TGTGCCAGCAGCGTCGGACTAGCGGGAGCCAGTAATGAGCAGTTCTTC,CASSVGLAGASNEQFF
TRBJ1-4,TRBV7-9,.,TGTGCCAGCAGCTCCGATAGGCTTAATGAAAAACTGTTTTTT,CASSSDRLNEKLFF
TRBJ2-7,TRBV29-1,.,TGCAGCGTAACAGGGGGGGGTTCCTACGAGCAGTACTTC,CSVTGGGSYEQYF
TRBJ1-2,TRBV2,TRBD1,TGTGCCATCAACCCGGGACAGCGTCGGTATGGCTACACCTTC,CAINPGQRRYGYTF
TRBJ1-5,TRBV27,TRBD1,TGTGCCAGCAGTTTGGAGGGGGCGGATAGCAATCAGCCCCAGCATTTT,CASSLEGADSNQPQHF
TRBJ1-1,TRBV12-5,.,TGTGCTAGTGGTTTGGAAACAGTGAACACTGAAGCTTTCTTT,CASGLETVNTEAFF
TRBJ2-2,TRBV27,TRBD2,TGTGCCAGCAGTACGGGACTAGCCGACACCGGGGAGCTGTTTTTT,CASSTGLADTGELFF
TRBJ2-1,TRBV29-1,.,TGCAGCGTTGAAGTGGCCGAGGGCTATGAGCAGTTCTTC,CSVEVAEGYEQFF